This TCR beta chain is drawn from a study of CD8 T cells in Susac syndrome. V was shortened by 5 bases and J by 5 bases, with 18 bases between the two germline ends. In germline, CDR1 is SQVTM, CDR2 ANQGSEA. This CDR3 spans 14 amino acids. RNA totalling roughly 0.5 to 1 ug underwent reverse transcription with random hexamers. Amplification of TCR beta CDR3 was carried out by immunoSEQ multiplex PCR, which covered 54 Vbeta and 13 Jbeta segments. One entry per CDR3 protein results from TCRdb running MiXCR on the immunoSEQ multiplex PCR reads. The table records 120,000 or so distinct CDR3 sequences, 94% of them present only once. TCR beta sequences were obtained from blood CD8+ and CD4+ T cells. In contrast to the negatively isolated CD8+ and CD4+ T cells, TEMRA cells were FACS-enriched.

The receptor was isolated from a human donor in good health. Sequenced input: CD4+ T cells from PBMCs. The chain recombines TRBV29-1 with TRBJ1-1; D unclear. The CDR3 DNA reads TGCAGCGTTACTGGACTCTCGAGGGAGACTGAAGCTTTCTTT. It translates to CSVTGLSRETEAFF.